The 22 T cell receptor beta chains below were found in one sample sequenced in a study of Graves' ophthalmopathy and Graves' hyperthyroidism. The sequenced template was RNA, covering the TCR beta CDR3 region. Amplification began with first-round RT-PCR using HTBI primers, then second-round multiplex PCR was performed. MiXCR was run by TCRdb on the multiplex PCR reads, yielding one entry per CDR3 protein. In the table there are a few hundred thousand distinct CDR3 sequences, around 18% of which are singletons. Specimen: peripheral blood. These receptors came from a woman between 18 and 29 years old with Graves' ophthalmopathy.

This clonotype was found once. This chain links TRBV6-2 or TRBV6-3 with TRBJ2-2, with D perhaps assigned TRBD1 or TRBD2 (5 bases each). V was trimmed by 6 bases and J by 1 base, leaving 21 bases between them. The germline V gene has CDR1 MNHEY and CDR2 SVGEGT. The length of the CDR3 is 18 residues. CDR3 bases: TGTGCCAGCAGCCATCGGCTAAGGGGAGTTGGGAACACCGGGGAGCTGTTTTTT. It yields the protein CASSHRLRGVGNTGELFF.

The chain employs TRBV7-2 and TRBJ2-7; 7 bases agree with TRBD2. From germline, CDR1 is SGHTA and CDR2 FQGNSA. The CDR3 covers 14 residues. Unmatched junction bases numbered 9, after V lost 2 bases and J lost 8 bases. CDR3 loop: CASSLRASGPQQYF. CDR3 bases: TGTGCCAGCAGCTTAAGGGCTAGCGGCCCCCAGCAGTACTTC.

This clonotype has a count of ten or more. The chain links TRBV6-5 to TRBJ1-1, with TRBD1 matching over 7 bases. The length of the CDR3 is 13 residues. Germline CDR1 and CDR2: MNHEY and SVGAGI. Trimming at V came to 8 bases and at J to 0 bases, leaving 3 bases not matched to a gene. The CDR3 DNA is TGTGCCAGCTTCAGGGGGATGAACACTGAAGCTTTCTTT. This translates into CASFRGMNTEAFF.

The V and J genes are TRBV6-1 and TRBJ2-7; possible D gene TRBD2, 5 bases. The CDR3 loop spans 14 amino acids. Germline V CDR1 and CDR2: MNHNS, SASEGT. Trimming took off 5 bases at V and 2 bases at J, with 13 bases between the two ends. CDR3 region: CASSSEGTTYEQYF. The CDR3 DNA reads TGTGCCAGCAGTAGCGAGGGTACCACCTACGAGCAGTACTTC.

This clonotype has ten or more counts. This chain connects TRBV11-1 to TRBJ2-3; D is perhaps TRBD1 or TRBD2 (6 bases each). V was pared by 5 bases and J by 3 bases, with 18 bases between. Germline lookup yields CDR1 SGHAT and CDR2 FQDESV (reference sequence). The CDR3 is 16 amino acids. The CDR3 loop is CASSQGGSGSTDTQYF. The CDR3 DNA follows: TGTGCCAGCAGCCAAGGGGGAAGCGGGTCGACAGATACGCAGTATTTT.

There are many counts of this clonotype. This chain joins TRBV30 and TRBJ1-2; D is uncertain. Germline values: CDR1 GTSNPN, CDR2 SVGIG (reference sequence). The CDR3 consists of 13 residues. Trimming took off 2 bases at V and 2 bases at J, with 9 bases between the two ends. The DNA for the CDR3 is TGTGCCTGGAGTCGCCAGACGAACTATGGCTACACCTTC. Protein sequence: CAWSRQTNYGYTF.

This clonotype was seen at least ten times. This rearrangement joins TRBV6-1 to TRBJ2-7; either TRBD1 or TRBD2 may fit D (5 bases each). Germline assignment: CDR1 MNHNS and CDR2 SASEGT. The CDR3 covers 14 residues. Trimming stripped 7 bases from V and 4 bases from J, with 17 bases between. CDR3 nucleotides: TGTGCCAGCACCTCTACTCCGGGACCGTACGAGCAGTACTTC. This translates into CASTSTPGPYEQYF.

This clonotype was recorded at least ten times. The chain employs TRBV12-3 or TRBV12-4 and TRBJ2-2, with 12 bases aligning to TRBD2. V was pared by 3 bases and J by 7 bases, with 3 bases of the junction left unmatched. The CDR3 contains 15 residues. CDR3 loop: CASSFLAGGVGELFF. CDR3 nucleotide sequence: TGTGCCAGCAGTTTTCTAGCGGGAGGGGTCGGGGAGCTGTTTTTT.

The CDR3 here is CASQAGTGSSYEQYF. The CDR3 DNA reads TGTGCCAGCCAGGCAGGGACCGGGAGCTCCTACGAGCAGTACTTC. V gene TRBV19 combines with J gene TRBJ2-7; a possible D gene is TRBD2 (6 bases). Germline V gene lookup returns CDR1 LNHDA and CDR2 SQIVND (reference sequence). Deletions cut 9 bases from V and 0 bases from J, with 18 bases between. This CDR3 is 15 amino acids long. The whole variable domain, filled in from reference TRBV19 and TRBJ2-7, reads DGGITQSPKYLFRKEGQNVTLSCEQNLNHDAMYWYRQDPGQGLRLIYYSQIVNDFQKGDIAEGYSVSREKKESFPLTVTSAQKNPTAFYLCASQAGTGSSYEQYFGPGTRLTVT.

The sample holds a few counts of this clonotype. Possible read error: a much larger clone is one base away. The chain employs TRBV28 and TRBJ2-7; 7 bases line up with TRBD2. The CDR3 sequence is 13 residues long. Germline V gene sequence: CDR1 MDHEN, CDR2 SYDVKM. The CDR3 reads CTSSASGPYEQYF. CDR3 sequence (DNA): TGTACCAGCAGTGCTAGCGGTCCCTACGAGCAGTACTTC.

V is TRBV12-3 or TRBV12-4 and J is TRBJ2-7; no clear D gene. The CDR3 loop spans 11 amino acids. The V gene lost 8 bases and the J gene lost 5 bases, with 10 bases spanning the gap. CDR3 sequence: CASSNFDEQYF. The CDR3 DNA reads TGTGCCAGCTCCAATTTCGACGAGCAGTACTTC.

This chain connects TRBV20-1 to TRBJ2-7; 10 bases are shared with TRBD2. Germline V gene lookup returns CDR1 DFQATT and CDR2 SNEGSKA (reference sequence). The junction had 6 bases not matched to a gene; V was cut back by 4 bases and J by 3 bases. This CDR3 spans 14 amino acids. The CDR3 loop is CSAKWTSGFYEQYF. DNA for the CDR3: TGCAGTGCTAAATGGACTAGCGGTTTCTACGAGCAGTACTTC.

Many counts were recorded for this clonotype. This rearrangement joins TRBV7-9 to TRBJ1-2; possibly TRBD1 for D (6 bases). This CDR3 contains 13 residues. The germline CDR1 and CDR2 sequences are SEHNR and FQNEAQ (reference sequence). Trimming shortened V by 1 base and J by 8 bases, and 11 bases separated the two germline ends. The CDR3 coding sequence is TGTGCCAGCAGCTTAGGGCCCCAGGGGGGCTACACCTTC. It codes for CASSLGPQGGYTF.

This clonotype was detected many times. This chain uses TRBV19 with TRBJ2-7; 10 bases are shared with TRBD1. J was trimmed by 0 bases and V by 3 bases; bases with no gene match: 5. CDR1 LNHDA and CDR2 SQIVND come from the germline V gene (reference sequence). The CDR3 extends over 16 amino acids. The CDR3 region has the DNA TGTGCCAGTAGTATTTGGGGACAGGGGTCCTCCTACGAGCAGTACTTC. This sequence encodes CASSIWGQGSSYEQYF.

In this sample, this clonotype turned up many times. The chain recombines TRBV6-2 or TRBV6-3 with TRBJ2-6; no clear D. The CDR3 runs 14 residues. Between the trimmed V and J ends, which lost 6 bases and 5 bases, there was a span of 11 bases. Germline V gene data show CDR1 as MNHEY and CDR2 as SVGEGT. CDR3 loop: CASSSLPRANVLTF. DNA for the CDR3: TGTGCCAGCAGCTCTCTACCGCGGGCCAACGTCCTGACTTTC.

This clonotype occurred many times. This chain connects TRBV6-2 or TRBV6-3 to TRBJ2-4; D is uncertain. With 1 base removed from V and 9 bases from J, the gap between germline ends came to 4 bases. Germline CDR1 reads MNHEY; CDR2 reads SVGEGT. This CDR3 has 11 amino acids. The CDR3 protein is CASSYWGIQYF. In DNA form, the CDR3 reads TGTGCCAGCAGTTACTGGGGCATTCAGTACTTC.

Ten or more counts support this clonotype. The genes are TRBV11-2 and TRBJ2-5, with TRBD2 identical over 10 bases. The V segment lost 1 base and the J segment 2 bases; nucleotides outside the gene matches: 10. Looked up from germline, CDR1 is SGHAT and CDR2 is FQNNGV. The CDR3 length is 18 residues. The CDR3 DNA reads TGTGCCAGCAGCTTAGGAGGGGGGCTAGCGGGGGATCAAGAGACCCAGTACTTC. It yields the protein CASSLGGGLAGDQETQYF.

This clonotype was seen many times. The rearrangement uses TRBV12-3 or TRBV12-4 and TRBJ2-5; 10 nucleotides align to TRBD2. V shed 0 bases, J shed 2 bases, and the junction held 6 bases outside the gene matches. The CDR3 spans 17 residues. This CDR3 reads CASSLARAGGPQETQYF. In nucleotides, the CDR3 is TGTGCCAGCAGTTTAGCGAGAGCGGGAGGGCCGCAAGAGACCCAGTACTTC.

This clonotype showed up many times. The chain employs TRBV6-2 or TRBV6-3 and TRBJ2-7; tentatively, D is TRBD1 (7 bases). Germline assignment: CDR1 MNHEY and CDR2 SVGEGT. This CDR3 has 13 amino acids. The V end lost 6 bases, the J end lost 7 bases, and 16 bases lay between the germline ends. The CDR3 DNA follows: TGTGCCAGCAGCCGGACCGCAGGGGGGGAGCAGTACTTC. This sequence encodes CASSRTAGGEQYF.

This clonotype was detected many times. The chain links TRBV12-3 or TRBV12-4 to TRBJ2-5; 8 bases fit TRBD2. This CDR3 region has 14 residues. With V trimmed by 5 bases and J by 4 bases, 6 bases remained unmatched. CDR3 nucleotide sequence: TGTGCCAGCAGTACCACTAGCGGTCGAGAGACCCAGTACTTC. Protein product: CASSTTSGRETQYF.

This clonotype was detected many times. The chain combines TRBV5-1 with TRBJ2-2; TRBD1 agrees at 7 bases. V lost 4 bases and J lost 6; bases outside the gene matches: 6. CDR3 length: 14 residues. Germline V CDR1 and CDR2: SGHRS, YFSETQ. The CDR3: CASSTHRGPGELFF. In nucleotides, the CDR3 is TGCGCCAGCAGCACCCACAGGGGACCCGGGGAGCTGTTTTTT.

This clonotype was observed a handful of times. It may be a read error: a sequence one base away is much more abundant. The rearrangement joins TRBV7-2 to TRBJ1-6; the D is unclear. There are 12 residues in the CDR3. Germline loops: CDR1 SGHTA, CDR2 FQGNSA. V was clipped by 1 base and J by 8 bases, with 3 bases between them. The CDR3 spells CASSLDYSPLHF. CDR3 nucleotide sequence: TGTGCCAGCAGCTTAGACTATTCACCCCTCCACTTT.